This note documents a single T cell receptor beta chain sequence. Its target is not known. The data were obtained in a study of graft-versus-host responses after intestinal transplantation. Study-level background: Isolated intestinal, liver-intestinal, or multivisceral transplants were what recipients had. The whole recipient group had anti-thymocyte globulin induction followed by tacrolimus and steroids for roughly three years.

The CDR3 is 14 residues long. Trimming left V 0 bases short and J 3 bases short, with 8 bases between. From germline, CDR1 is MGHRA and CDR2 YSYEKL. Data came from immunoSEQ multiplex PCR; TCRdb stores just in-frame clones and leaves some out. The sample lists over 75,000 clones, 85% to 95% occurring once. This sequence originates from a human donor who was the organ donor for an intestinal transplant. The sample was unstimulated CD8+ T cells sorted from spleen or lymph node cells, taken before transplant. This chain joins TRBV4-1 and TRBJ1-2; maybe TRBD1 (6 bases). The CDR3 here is CASSQDWTDYGYTF. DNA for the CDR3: TGCGCCAGCAGCCAAGACTGGACAGACTATGGCTACACCTTC.